The next 32 T cell receptor beta chains were all read from a single sample in a study of blood T cell repertoires in COVID-19. Profiled with immunoSEQ multiplex PCR; TCRdb holds only in-frame clones, not every one. Among about 90,000 clones listed, about 90% were seen once. The sequencing sample was made of peripheral blood. The receptor set was obtained from a man in his fifties with COVID-19, enrolled during active disease.

Written as DNA, the CDR3 is TGTGCCAGCAGCCGGACAGGAGTCACTGAAGCTTTCTTT. Its translation is CASSRTGVTEAFF. The chain uses TRBV7-8 and TRBJ1-1; 7 bases line up with TRBD1. This CDR3 contains 13 residues. Germline trimming cut 5 bases from V and 4 bases from J; bases unmatched to any gene: 4. The germline V gene has CDR1 SGHVS and CDR2 FQNEAQ.

The genes are TRBV7-9 and TRBJ1-2; D gene uncertain. The germline V gene has CDR1 SEHNR and CDR2 FQNEAQ (reference sequence). V was cut by 1 base and J by 4 bases, with 13 bases left in between. This CDR3 is built from 15 residues. In DNA, the CDR3 is TGTGCCAGCAGCTTAGAGTTTGCAGACTCCTATGGCTACACCTTC. Translated, it gives CASSLEFADSYGYTF.

The chain employs TRBV14 and TRBJ1-1; the D is unclear. This CDR3 spans 16 amino acids. Germline-derived CDR1 and CDR2 are SGHDN and FVKESK. V was shortened by 2 bases and J by 3 bases, with 16 bases between the two germline ends. The CDR3 DNA follows: TGTGCCAGCAGCCAACTGACGGGGATCGGGGACACTGAAGCTTTCTTT. It is translated as CASSQLTGIGDTEAFF.

About this clone: The germline gene is not matched at one end of the junction; a read error may be the cause. J is TRBJ2-7 and V is TRBV7-7; 7 positions agree with TRBD1. CDR3 length: 16 amino acids. Looked up from germline, CDR1 is SSHAT and CDR2 is FNYEAQ (reference sequence). Written as DNA, the CDR3 is TGTGCTAGCAGCCCATCGACCTTTGACAGGGTCCACGAGCAGTACTTC. Protein sequence: CASSPSTFDRVHEQYF.

The chain is built from TRBV11-2 and TRBJ2-7; 9 nucleotides match TRBD1. The germline CDR1 and CDR2 sequences are SGHAT and FQNNGV. Trimming at V came to 5 bases and at J to 5 bases, leaving 7 bases not matched to a gene. The CDR3 has 14 residues. The CDR3, as DNA: TGTGCCAGCAGCATCCACAGGGGGCAGGACGAGCAGTACTTC. This codes for CASSIHRGQDEQYF.

This clone has a single count. J is TRBJ2-7 and V is TRBV7-9, with TRBD1 matching over 9 bases. This CDR3 is 16 amino acids long. The V gene end was trimmed by 1 base and the J gene end by 5 bases; junction bases not matched to a gene: 9. Germline values: CDR1 SEHNR, CDR2 FQNEAQ (reference sequence). The CDR3 reads CASSLGRRWDRDEQYF. The CDR3 DNA reads TGTGCCAGCAGCTTAGGCCGGAGATGGGACAGGGACGAGCAGTACTTC.

The chain joins TRBV19 to TRBJ2-7, with TRBD1 matching over 7 bases. V lost 3 bases to trimming and J lost 3 bases; unmatched junction nucleotides: 5. Germline V lookup: CDR1 LNHDA, CDR2 SQIVND (reference sequence). CDR3 length: 14 residues. CDR3 DNA: TGTGCCAGTAGTATCTCCAGGGGGAACTACGAGCAGTACTTC. Amino acids: CASSISRGNYEQYF.

The chain is built from TRBV5-1 and TRBJ2-1, with a weak D call TRBD1 (5 bases). The V end lost 3 bases, the J end lost 5 bases, and 9 bases lay between the germline ends. The CDR3 loop spans 13 amino acids. Germline V gene lookup returns CDR1 SGHRS and CDR2 YFSETQ. The CDR3 here is CASSSGPHNEQFF. The CDR3 coding sequence is TGCGCCAGCAGCTCAGGGCCCCACAATGAGCAGTTCTTC.

The chain carries TRBV6-5 and TRBJ2-3; no clear D. The V gene lost 7 bases and the J gene lost 3 bases, with 5 bases spanning the gap. The V gene's germline CDR1 is MNHEY and CDR2 SVGAGI. This CDR3 contains 11 residues. CDR3 in amino acids: CASTNTDTQYF. The CDR3 DNA is TGTGCCAGCACTAATACAGATACGCAGTATTTT.

The chain has TRBV3-1 (or the pseudogene TRBV3-2) and TRBJ2-6; maybe TRBD1 (6 bases). V lost 4 bases and J lost 2, with 9 bases in between. CDR1 is LGHDT and CDR2 is YNNKEL in the germline V gene (reference sequence). The CDR3 length is 15 residues. This CDR3 is CASSPSGAGANVLTF. CDR3 DNA: TGTGCCAGCAGCCCCTCAGGGGCTGGGGCCAACGTCCTGACTTTC.

V and J are TRBV6-5 and TRBJ2-5; no reliable D call. This CDR3 region has 12 residues. The V end was cut by 8 bases, the J end by 2 bases, with 9 bases between. Germline V gene sequence: CDR1 MNHEY, CDR2 SVGAGI. The DNA for the CDR3 is TGTGCCAGCGGTAACAGACAAGAGACCCAGTACTTC. This encodes CASGNRQETQYF.

The J gene is TRBJ1-2, the V gene TRBV14, with D possibly being TRBD1 (6 bases). Germline CDR1 is SGHDN and CDR2 is FVKESK. The CDR3 totals 15 residues. Trimming left V 4 bases short and J 4 bases short, with 16 bases between. CDR3: CASSPGAGVGYGYTF. In nucleotides, the CDR3 is TGTGCCAGCAGCCCAGGGGCAGGAGTCGGCTATGGCTACACCTTC.

The chain has TRBV7-8 and TRBJ1-2; 11 nucleotides align to TRBD1. Trimming removed 0 bases from V and 4 bases from J; junction bases left unmatched: 1. The CDR3 covers 15 residues. Germline assignment: CDR1 SGHVS and CDR2 FQNEAQ. The CDR3 protein is CASSLAGTGGYGYTF. The CDR3 DNA is TGTGCCAGCAGCTTAGCCGGGACAGGGGGCTATGGCTACACCTTC.

This clone was counted a single time. The CDR3 loop is CASSPGGKSAQHF. The CDR3 DNA reads TGTGCCAGCAGCCCCGGGGGAAAATCGGCCCAGCATTTT. V gene TRBV12-3 or TRBV12-4 combines with J gene TRBJ1-5; a weak D match, TRBD1 (5 bases). V dropped 6 bases and J dropped 11 bases, with 17 bases sitting between them. The CDR3 extends over 13 amino acids.

CDR3 sequence: CASSQVDMGSPLHF. In nucleotides, the CDR3 is TGCGCCAGCAGCCAAGTGGACATGGGTTCACCCCTCCACTTT. The chain combines TRBV4-1 with TRBJ1-6; a weak D match, TRBD1 (5 bases). V gave up 1 base and J gave up 9 bases, with 10 bases separating them. Germline loops: CDR1 MGHRA, CDR2 YSYEKL. The CDR3 has 14 residues.

The genes are TRBV27 and TRBJ2-1, with a weak D call TRBD2 (6 bases). The CDR3 runs to 16 residues. With 5 bases removed from V and 2 bases from J, the gap between germline ends came to 16 bases. CDR1 and CDR2 from the germline V gene are MNHEY and SMNVEV (reference sequence). The CDR3 coding sequence is TGTGCCAGCAGTCTGACTGGGCGGGGAGCCTACAATGAGCAGTTCTTC. It yields the protein CASSLTGRGAYNEQFF.

The V gene is TRBV5-5, the J gene TRBJ1-2, with 7 bases identical to TRBD1. Germline values: CDR1 SGHKS, CDR2 YYEKEE (reference sequence). The CDR3 spans 15 residues. Losses at the gene ends were 4 bases for V and 0 bases for J; bases not matched to a gene: 6. This CDR3 is CASSPFQGANYGYTF. The CDR3 nucleotides are TGTGCCAGCAGCCCCTTTCAGGGGGCTAACTATGGCTACACCTTC.

The V gene is TRBV15, the J gene TRBJ1-5, with 7 bases lining up with TRBD1. J lost 6 bases, V lost 0 bases, and 5 bases had no gene match. Germline loops: CDR1 LNHNV, CDR2 YYDKDF (reference sequence). This CDR3 contains 15 residues. The CDR3 loop reads CATSRDKGASQPQHF. For the CDR3, the DNA is TGTGCCACCAGCAGAGATAAGGGGGCTAGTCAGCCCCAGCATTTT.

The V and J genes are TRBV28 and TRBJ1-5; D gene ambiguous. CDR1 is MDHEN, CDR2 SYDVKM, per germline. Trimming took off 9 bases at V and 4 bases at J, with 16 bases between the two ends. This CDR3 has 14 residues. The CDR3 loop reads CASHSLVGNQPQHF. As DNA, the CDR3 is TGTGCCAGTCACAGTTTAGTTGGGAATCAGCCCCAGCATTTT.

The chain recombines TRBV29-1 with TRBJ2-5; 8 bases map to TRBD1. This CDR3 has 12 residues. The ends lost 3 bases at V and 4 bases at J; junction bases unmatched: 1. Per germline, CDR1 SQVTM and CDR2 ANQGSEA. CDR3 sequence: CSVDRGRETQYF. In DNA form, the CDR3 reads TGCAGCGTTGACAGGGGGCGAGAGACCCAGTACTTC.

The genes are TRBV29-1 and TRBJ2-2; 9 nucleotides agree with TRBD1. The germline V gene encodes CDR1 SQVTM and CDR2 ANQGSEA. The CDR3 sequence is 14 residues long. V dropped 7 bases and J dropped 1; count of bases not matched to a gene: 4. CDR3 DNA sequence: TGCAGCGGTCGACAGGGGGGGAACACCGGGGAGCTGTTTTTT. This encodes CSGRQGGNTGELFF.

This chain uses TRBV5-6 with TRBJ1-5, with D hard to call. Germline CDR1 is SGHDT and CDR2 is YYEEEE. Trimming removed 1 base from V and 5 bases from J, with 10 bases in between. This CDR3 is 14 amino acids long. CDR3 DNA: TGTGCCAGCAGCTTGTCCCCAGGCGATCAGCCCCAGCATTTT. This gives the protein CASSLSPGDQPQHF.

This rearrangement joins TRBV2 to TRBJ2-1; 10 nucleotides line up with TRBD2. Germline CDR1 and CDR2: SNHLY and FYNNEI. V shed 6 bases, J shed 2 bases, and the junction held 4 bases outside the gene matches. The CDR3 contains 15 residues. CDR3 in amino acids: CASRISGGAYNEQFF. CDR3 DNA: TGTGCCAGCAGGATAAGCGGGGGGGCCTACAATGAGCAGTTCTTC.

A few counts support this clone. The chain uses TRBV7-8 and TRBJ2-1, with unresolved D. Germline V lookup: CDR1 SGHVS, CDR2 FQNEAQ. Trimming stripped 2 bases from V and 3 bases from J, with 14 bases between. The CDR3 contains 16 residues. For the CDR3, the DNA is TGTGCCAGCAGCTTATATGGAACAGAATACTACAATGAGCAGTTCTTC. It encodes CASSLYGTEYYNEQFF.

The CDR3 DNA follows: TGTGCCACCAGTCTAGGCTGGAATCAGCCCCAGCATTTT. The encoded protein is CATSLGWNQPQHF. The genes are TRBV24-1 and TRBJ1-5; D ambiguous. The CDR3 covers 13 residues. Trimming removed 6 bases at V and 4 bases at J, with 9 bases between. Germline-derived CDR1 and CDR2 are KGHDR and SFDVKD.

The rearrangement uses TRBV1 and TRBJ2-2; the listed D gene, TRBD1, was not tested against the DNA. TRBV1 is a pseudogene locus. There are 14 residues in the CDR3. This chain's CDR3 is CTSSHCQETGELFF. Here the CDR3 DNA reads TGCACCAGCAGCCACTGCCAGGAAACCGGGGAGCTGTTTTTT.

CDR3 DNA: TGTGCCAGCAGTCTGGGAGACCCTTCCAATGAGCAGTTCTTC. Translating it yields CASSLGDPSNEQFF. The chain is built from TRBV27 and TRBJ2-1; D possibly corresponds to TRBD2 (5 bases). CDR3 size: 14 residues. Germline CDR1 and CDR2: MNHEY and SMNVEV (reference sequence). V was trimmed by 5 bases and J by 6 bases, leaving 14 bases between them.

This chain uses TRBV9 with TRBJ2-7; TRBD1 agrees at 7 bases. V was clipped by 0 bases and J by 2 bases; unmatched bases: 2. The CDR3 contains 14 residues. The germline V gene encodes CDR1 SGDLS and CDR2 YYNGEE. This CDR3 reads CASSVGDRAYEQYF. In nucleotides, the CDR3 is TGTGCCAGCAGCGTAGGCGACAGGGCCTACGAGCAGTACTTC.

J is TRBJ2-7 and V is TRBV29-1; no clear D. V lost 1 base and J lost 3, with 7 bases in between. CDR1 is SQVTM and CDR2 is ANQGSEA in the germline V gene. The CDR3 has 12 amino acids. Here the CDR3 DNA reads TGCAGCGTTGAAGGTGCAGTCTACGAGCAGTACTTC. Protein product: CSVEGAVYEQYF.

The genes are TRBV28 and TRBJ2-5; 8 bases are a match to TRBD1. J was trimmed by 2 bases and V by 9 bases; bases with no gene match: 2. From germline, CDR1 is MDHEN and CDR2 SYDVKM. The CDR3 is 12 amino acids. DNA for the CDR3: TGTGCCAGTCGACAGGGGCAAGAGACCCAGTACTTC. Translated: CASRQGQETQYF.

V and J are TRBV3-1 (or the pseudogene TRBV3-2) and TRBJ2-3; a weak D match, TRBD2 (6 bases). The CDR3 covers 14 residues. The V gene lost 1 base and the J gene lost 2 bases, with 7 bases spanning the gap. CDR1 is LGHDT, CDR2 YNNKEL, per germline (reference sequence). This CDR3 reads CASSQAGVTDTQYF. In nucleotides, the CDR3 is TGTGCCAGCAGCCAAGCGGGGGTCACAGATACGCAGTATTTT.

CDR3 in amino acids: CASSQLAVSEQFF. The CDR3 DNA reads as TGTGCCAGCAGCCAATTGGCGGTCTCTGAGCAGTTCTTC. This rearrangement joins TRBV16 to TRBJ2-1; D unresolved. The CDR3 is made up of 13 amino acids. Between the trimmed V and J ends, which lost 1 base and 9 bases, there was a span of 10 bases. Germline lookup yields CDR1 KGHSY and CDR2 FQNENV.